The clone carrying this TCR beta chain has only a few counts. Sample barcodes and UMIs were carried by the TCR alpha and TCR beta cDNA libraries that 5'RACE generated with constant-segment primers. One entry per CDR3 protein, called by TCRdb with MiXCR from the 5' RACE reads. The sample contains 380,000 or so distinct CDR3 sequences, roughly 13% of which appear only once. Germline V gene lookup returns CDR1 MNHNS and CDR2 SASEGT. CDR3 length: 13 amino acids. These data come from a study of T-cell memory formation after mild COVID-19. The source is a young man who had mild COVID-19 (a few samples of this study predate the infection). Cell type and time point are not known. Material: PBMCs or a T cell subset sorted from them (not recorded which). V is TRBV6-1 and J is TRBJ1-5; D remains unclear. CDR3 coding DNA: TGTGCTTTCACCGGGCAGGGCAATCAGCCCCAGCATTTT. It codes for CAFTGQGNQPQHF.